Shown below are 20 T cell receptor beta chains from a single sample sequenced in a study of cytomegalovirus exposure and HLA in healthy donors. PCR was performed using 60 Vbeta and 13 Jbeta primers. Libraries were prepared by immunoSEQ multiplex PCR; TCRdb keeps only in-frame clonotypes and omits some of them. Here the sample spans 110,000 or so clones, about 80% being singletons. Sequenced input: PBMCs. The receptors originated from a woman aged 25 to 45 in good health and CMV-seropositive.

There are a few counts of this clone. The chain has TRBV7-2 and TRBJ1-4; D remains unclear. Germline lookup yields CDR1 SGHTA and CDR2 FQGNSA. The CDR3 has 14 residues. V lost 2 bases and J lost 6, with 10 bases in between. The CDR3 DNA reads TGTGCCAGCAGCTTATTAACCCGGGATGAAAAACTGTTTTTT. Protein sequence: CASSLLTRDEKLFF.

This clone appeared many times. The chain combines TRBV7-9 with TRBJ2-7; 7 bases fit TRBD2. The CDR3 consists of 14 residues. Trimming at V came to 1 base and at J to 1 base, leaving 1 base not matched to a gene. Per germline, CDR1 SEHNR and CDR2 FQNEAQ (reference sequence). CDR3: CASSLGGGSYEQYF. The DNA for the CDR3 is TGTGCCAGCAGCTTAGGGGGGGGTTCCTACGAGCAGTACTTC. Full variable domain (remainder filled in from reference TRBV7-9 and TRBJ2-7): DTGVSQNPRHKITKRGQNVTFRCDPISEHNRLYWYRQTLGQGPEFLTYFQNEAQLEKSRLLSDRFSAERPKGSFSTLEIQRTEQGDSAMYLCASSLGGGSYEQYFGPGTRLTVT.

This chain connects TRBV6-5 to TRBJ2-7; no definite D call. This CDR3 spans 15 amino acids. V gave up 6 bases and J gave up 3 bases, with 18 bases separating them. CDR1 and CDR2 from the germline V gene are MNHEY and SVGAGI. CDR3: CASSTRSPLRYEQYF. CDR3 sequence (DNA): TGTGCCAGCAGCACACGTTCTCCGCTCCGCTACGAGCAGTACTTC.

The chain uses TRBV7-9 and TRBJ2-3; no clear D. The V gene lost 11 bases and the J gene lost 4 bases, with 25 bases spanning the gap. Germline V CDR1 and CDR2: SEHNR, FQNEAQ (reference sequence). CDR3 length equals 16 residues. The CDR3 nucleotides are TGTGCCGGATCTACAGAATTCTCAGTGGCAGCAGATACGCAGTATTTT. Its protein product is CAGSTEFSVAADTQYF. Full variable domain (missing parts from reference TRBV7-9 and TRBJ2-3): DTGVSQNPRHKITKRGQNVTFRCDPISEHNRLYWYRQTLGQGPEFLTYFQNEAQLEKSRLLSDRFSAERPKGSFSTLEIQRTEQGDSAMYLCAGSTEFSVAADTQYFGPGTRLTVL.

Remarks on this clone: At one of its ends the junction is not consistent with the germline gene, which may arise from a read error. This CDR3 is also generated by other DNA sequences in the sample. This chain uses TRBV6-1 with TRBJ2-5, with 7 nucleotides matching TRBD2. CDR3 length equals 13 residues. Germline loops: CDR1 MNHNS, CDR2 SASEGT. The CDR3 sequence is CASSAGVEETQYF. The CDR3 nucleotides read TGCGCCAGCAGTGCGGGGGTTGAAGAGACCCAGTACTTC.

J is TRBJ1-6 and V is TRBV30; D is unresolved. The V end was cut by 4 bases, the J end by 7 bases, with 8 bases between. The CDR3 consists of 12 residues. Germline CDR1 reads GTSNPN; CDR2 reads SVGIG (reference sequence). The CDR3 DNA is TGTGCCTGGATCGCCCTAAATTCACCCCTCCACTTT. This sequence encodes CAWIALNSPLHF.

The CDR3 loop reads CASSDSYGYTF. The CDR3 DNA reads TGTGCCAGCAGCGACAGCTATGGCTACACCTTC. The chain joins TRBV6-1 to TRBJ1-2, with D possibly being TRBD1 (5 bases). CDR1 is MNHNS and CDR2 is SASEGT in the germline V gene. This CDR3 comprises 11 residues. Trimming stripped 6 bases from V and 4 bases from J, with 6 bases between.

This clone was seen only a few times. V usage is TRBV5-1 and J usage is TRBJ2-1; a weak D match, TRBD2 (6 bases). The V end lost 0 bases, the J end lost 5 bases, and 9 bases lay between the germline ends. CDR3 length: 14 amino acids. Germline CDR1 and CDR2: SGHRS and YFSETQ. The CDR3, as DNA: TGCGCCAGCAGCTTGGCTCCGGGAGACAATGAGCAGTTCTTC. This encodes CASSLAPGDNEQFF.

The V gene is TRBV7-8, the J gene TRBJ1-3, with D maybe TRBD1 (5 bases). The length of the CDR3 is 14 residues. V gave up 3 bases and J gave up 4 bases, with 10 bases separating them. Germline CDR1 is SGHVS and CDR2 is FQNEAQ. This CDR3 reads CASSFGGVGNTIYF. Here the CDR3 DNA reads TGTGCCAGCAGCTTCGGGGGGGTGGGAAACACCATATATTTT. Full variable domain (remainder filled in from reference TRBV7-8 and TRBJ1-3): GAGVSQSPRYKVAKRGQDVALRCDPISGHVSLFWYQQALGQGPEFLTYFQNEAQLDKSGLPSDRFFAERPEGSVSTLKIQRTQQEDSAVYLCASSFGGVGNTIYFGEGSWLTVV.

As DNA, the CDR3 is TGTGCCAGTAGTGTCGGGAGCTCCTACGAGCAGTACTTC. This translates into CASSVGSSYEQYF. This chain joins TRBV19 and TRBJ2-5; maybe TRBD2 (6 bases). The assigned J gene may be wrong: the sequence end matches TRBJ2-7 better. Germline loops: CDR1 LNHDA, CDR2 SQIVND (reference sequence). The CDR3 length is 13 residues.

This rearrangement joins TRBV18 to TRBJ2-7; D possibly corresponds to TRBD1 (6 bases). This CDR3 comprises 14 residues. Germline CDR1 is KGHSH and CDR2 is LQKENI. With 3 bases removed from V and 6 bases from J, the gap between germline ends came to 15 bases. DNA of the CDR3: TGTGCCAGCTCACCGGGGGCAGGGGCTAGCGAGCAGTACTTC. Its translation is CASSPGAGASEQYF. The whole variable domain, filled in from reference TRBV18 and TRBJ2-7, reads NAGVMQNPRHLVRRRGQEARLRCSPMKGHSHVYWYRQLPEEGLKFMVYLQKENIIDESGMPKERFSAEFPKEGPSILRIQQVVRGDSAAYFCASSPGAGASEQYFGPGTRLTVT.

The V call is TRBV6-1, the J call TRBJ1-4; 9 positions agree with TRBD1. Germline V gives CDR1 MNHNS, CDR2 SASEGT. CDR3 length equals 14 residues. V gave up 6 bases and J gave up 6 bases; unmatched junction bases: 5. CDR3 in amino acids: CASRTGGEDEKLFF. The CDR3 region has the DNA TGTGCCAGCAGAACAGGGGGCGAGGATGAAAAACTGTTTTTT.

V is TRBV6-1 and J is TRBJ1-1; TRBD1 matches at 7 bases. The germline V gene encodes CDR1 MNHNS and CDR2 SASEGT. Trimming cost V 1 base and J 1 base; bases outside gene matches: 3. This CDR3 is 15 amino acids long. The CDR3 protein is CASSEDRGANTEAFF. The CDR3 nucleotides read TGTGCCAGCAGTGAAGACAGGGGCGCGAACACTGAAGCTTTCTTT.

With respect to this clone: Germline is not matched at one junction end, which may reflect a read error. This chain links TRBV6-1 with TRBJ1-2; no clear D. CDR1 is MNHNS and CDR2 is SASEGT in the germline V gene. This CDR3 spans 10 amino acids. CDR3 amino acids: CASSEIYPSF. CDR3 DNA: TGTGCCAGCAGTGAAATCTACCCATCCTTC.

This clone was found a few times. V and J are TRBV6-6 and TRBJ2-7; 9 nucleotides agree with TRBD2. This CDR3 is 13 amino acids long. Germline assignment: CDR1 MNHNY and CDR2 SVGAGI (reference sequence). For the CDR3, the DNA is TGTGCAAGCGGGGGGACAGACCTCTACGAGCAGTACTTC. It codes for CASGGTDLYEQYF.

The chain links TRBV19 to TRBJ2-2, with 9 bases fitting TRBD1. CDR3 size: 15 residues. Germline CDR1 LNHDA, CDR2 SQIVND (reference sequence). V shed 5 bases and J 7 bases; nucleotides not matched to a gene: 8. CDR3 DNA: TGTGCCAGTAGTCCGGGACAGGGAACCCGCGGGGAGCTGTTTTTT. It translates to CASSPGQGTRGELFF.

V and J are TRBV14 and TRBJ1-1; D is unclear. The V and J ends lost 1 base and 8 bases respectively, with 14 bases between them. CDR1 and CDR2 from the germline V gene are SGHDN and FVKESK. CDR3 length: 14 residues. CDR3 nucleotides: TGTGCCAGCAGCCAAGTTGGCCTTTTTGCCGAAGCTTTCTTT. It encodes CASSQVGLFAEAFF.

This clone showed up just a few times. The chain links TRBV7-9 to TRBJ1-2; weak D call: TRBD1 (6 bases). The ends were cut back, 5 bases at V and 4 bases at J, with 11 bases in the middle. The CDR3 spans 13 residues. CDR1 SEHNR and CDR2 FQNEAQ come from the germline V gene (reference sequence). The CDR3 spells CASSPQGSYGYTF. CDR3 DNA sequence: TGTGCCAGCAGCCCCCAGGGGAGCTATGGCTACACCTTC. Combining the CDR3 with reference TRBV7-9 and TRBJ1-2 gives the whole variable domain DTGVSQNPRHKITKRGQNVTFRCDPISEHNRLYWYRQTLGQGPEFLTYFQNEAQLEKSRLLSDRFSAERPKGSFSTLEIQRTEQGDSAMYLCASSPQGSYGYTFGSGTRLTVV.

The J gene is TRBJ2-3, the V gene TRBV6-4; D unresolved. Germline V lookup: CDR1 MRHNA, CDR2 SNTAGT. The CDR3 length is 14 residues. The V end lost 0 bases, the J end lost 0 bases, and 4 bases lay between the germline ends. CDR3 in amino acids: CASSDSGSTDTQYF. The CDR3 DNA is TGTGCCAGCAGTGACTCGGGCAGCACAGATACGCAGTATTTT.

This clone was seen a few times. The V call is TRBV6-1, the J call TRBJ1-1; 7 bases align to TRBD1. The CDR3 loop spans 15 amino acids. CDR1 is MNHNS and CDR2 is SASEGT in the germline V gene. After removal of 5 bases from V and 0 bases from J, the junction contained 6 bases not matched to a gene. The chain's CDR3 is CASSRDSYMNTEAFF. The CDR3 coding sequence is TGTGCCAGCAGTCGGGACAGTTACATGAACACTGAAGCTTTCTTT.